Below, 25 T cell receptor beta chains from the same sample are listed, as sequenced in a study of blood T cells in healthy people across ages. Through a sample-barcoded 5' primer and a J-beta primer mix, a second PCR was run for roughly 6 to 11 cycles. TCRdb re-derived calls from the 5' RACE reads in MiXCR, one entry per CDR3 protein. The sample lists 1 million or so distinct CDR3 sequences; about 25% were seen once. These same records also appear under a second study, on T cells of mothers and their children.

The sample comprised blood. The receptors were gathered from a girl aged 2-10 years in good health.

This sequence joins TRBV11-1 and TRBJ2-1; D is unresolved. CDR1 SGHAT and CDR2 FQDESV come from the germline V gene (reference sequence). The CDR3 loop spans 15 amino acids. With 5 bases removed from V and 8 bases from J, the gap between germline ends came to 19 bases. The CDR3 DNA reads as TGTGCCAGCAGCCACCGGGTCTGGGTCGAAGATGAGCAGTTCTTC. It is translated as CASSHRVWVEDEQFF.

This clonotype was counted at least ten times. The chain combines TRBV9 with TRBJ2-1; D gene unclear. Trimming cost V 0 bases and J 2 bases, with 12 bases left between them. Germline V gene lookup returns CDR1 SGDLS and CDR2 YYNGEE. The CDR3 has 16 residues. The chain's CDR3 is CASSVEIADAYNEQFF. The CDR3 region has the DNA TGTGCCAGCAGCGTAGAGATTGCGGACGCCTACAATGAGCAGTTCTTC.

This clonotype was counted only a few times. This chain links TRBV4-1 with TRBJ2-2; 11 bases match TRBD1. Per germline, CDR1 MGHRA and CDR2 YSYEKL. This CDR3 comprises 17 residues. V was clipped by 8 bases and J by 6 bases; unmatched bases: 14. The DNA for the CDR3 is TGCGCCAGCGGGGGAAAGTGGACAGGGGGCGCACCCGGGGAGCTGTTTTTT. Protein: CASGGKWTGGAPGELFF.

This clonotype has a handful of counts. This chain connects TRBV4-1 to TRBJ1-4; 7 nucleotides line up with TRBD1. CDR1 is MGHRA, CDR2 YSYEKL, per germline. V was pared by 4 bases and J by 7 bases, with 15 bases of the junction left unmatched. The CDR3 spans 17 residues. The chain's CDR3 is CASSPRTNRGSGEKLFF. DNA of the CDR3: TGCGCCAGCAGCCCCCGGACGAACAGGGGATCTGGTGAAAAACTGTTTTTT.

In its sample, this clonotype was seen a few times. The chain links TRBV5-1 to TRBJ2-7; TRBD1 agrees at 10 bases. The germline gives CDR1 SGHRS, CDR2 YFSETQ. The ends lost 2 bases at V and 0 bases at J; junction bases unmatched: 11. The CDR3 has 18 residues. CDR3 residues: CASSLSGTGVPSSYEQYF. The CDR3 coding sequence is TGCGCCAGCAGCTTATCTGGGACAGGGGTACCCAGCTCCTACGAGCAGTACTTC.

The chain employs TRBV18 and TRBJ2-7; 11 bases map to TRBD2. Trimming took 5 bases from V and 0 from J; bases not matched to a gene: 12. CDR1 is KGHSH, CDR2 LQKENI, per germline. This CDR3 region has 18 residues. This chain's CDR3 is CASSVAGTSGTSSYEQYF. As DNA, the CDR3 is TGTGCCAGCTCAGTGGCGGGGACTAGCGGTACAAGCTCCTACGAGCAGTACTTC.

This clonotype was seen a few times. This chain connects TRBV29-1 to TRBJ2-5; D remains unclear. With the DNA end fitting TRBJ2-7 better, the J assignment may be wrong. This CDR3 is built from 13 residues. Germline V CDR1 and CDR2: SQVTM, ANQGSEA. CDR3 nucleotide sequence: TGCAGCGTCCTAAAATTAGGGACCTACGAGCAGTACTTC. Its protein is CSVLKLGTYEQYF.

The chain is built from TRBV29-1 and TRBJ1-4, with unresolved D. Germline V gene lookup returns CDR1 SQVTM and CDR2 ANQGSEA. The CDR3 has 11 amino acids. V gave up 7 bases and J gave up 5 bases, with 8 bases separating them. The CDR3 coding sequence is TGCAGCGCTTACTCGAATGAAAAACTGTTTTTT. It specifies CSAYSNEKLFF.

This clonotype has just a few counts. This chain joins TRBV5-1 and TRBJ2-5; TRBD1 matches at 8 bases. This CDR3 is 18 amino acids long. J lost 1 base, V lost 4 bases, and 15 bases had no gene match. CDR1 is SGHRS and CDR2 is YFSETQ in the germline V gene. This chain's CDR3 is CASSADRAGFTGQETQYF. In nucleotides, the CDR3 is TGCGCCAGCAGCGCGGACAGGGCGGGGTTTACCGGCCAAGAGACCCAGTACTTC.

The chain uses TRBV5-4 and TRBJ1-2, with 7 bases fitting TRBD1. The trim removed 3 bases at V and 4 bases at J, leaving 6 bases unmatched. Germline V CDR1 and CDR2: SGHNT, YYREEE (reference sequence). CDR3 length: 14 amino acids. CDR3 coding DNA: TGTGCCAGCAGCTATCAGACAGGGCTCTATGGCTACACCTTC. Its translation: CASSYQTGLYGYTF.

The chain employs TRBV7-2 and TRBJ2-5; D is unclear. The J call may be wrong; the DNA end is better matched by TRBJ2-7. The CDR3 loop spans 14 amino acids. CDR1 and CDR2 from the germline V gene are SGHTA and FQGNSA. CDR3 bases: TGTGCCAGCAGCCCGATAGTAATCGCCTACGAGCAGTACTTC. It encodes CASSPIVIAYEQYF.

This chain connects TRBV11-3 to TRBJ2-7; D might be TRBD1 (6 bases). This CDR3 is built from 14 residues. Trimming cost V 1 base and J 5 bases, with 12 bases left between them. Germline assignment: CDR1 SGHNT and CDR2 YENEEA. The CDR3 loop reads CASSLGRGSDEQYF. CDR3 bases: TGTGCCAGCAGCTTAGGCAGGGGTTCCGACGAGCAGTACTTC.

This clonotype was counted only a few times. The J gene is TRBJ2-2, the V gene TRBV29-1, with 9 bases lining up with TRBD1. CDR1 is SQVTM, CDR2 ANQGSEA, per germline. The V gene end was trimmed by 4 bases and the J gene end by 3 bases; junction bases not matched to a gene: 6. CDR3 length: 15 amino acids. The CDR3 region is CSVAGRQGDTGELFF. DNA for the CDR3: TGCAGCGTTGCAGGTCGACAGGGGGACACCGGGGAGCTGTTTTTT.

The chain joins TRBV3-1 to TRBJ2-5; 7 bases line up with TRBD1. Germline V lookup: CDR1 LGHDT, CDR2 YNNKEL (reference sequence). This CDR3 region has 15 residues. The V gene end was trimmed by 3 bases and the J gene end by 7 bases; junction bases not matched to a gene: 11. CDR3 amino acids: CASSQGQTRFGTQYF. CDR3 DNA: TGTGCCAGCAGCCAGGGACAGACGAGGTTTGGGACCCAGTACTTC.

The rearrangement links TRBV7-2 to TRBJ2-7, with D tentatively TRBD2 (5 bases). V lost 1 base and J 12 bases, leaving 10 bases between the germline ends. This CDR3 region has 11 residues. CDR1 and CDR2 (germline): SGHTA, FQGNSA. DNA of the CDR3: TGTGCCAGCAGCTTAGGTCGCCTAGCGTACTTC. Residues: CASSLGRLAYF.

The chain joins TRBV4-1 to TRBJ2-7; D is unclear. The CDR3 is 15 amino acids. The V end was cut by 0 bases, the J end by 6 bases, with 15 bases between. Germline V gene lookup returns CDR1 MGHRA and CDR2 YSYEKL. In DNA, the CDR3 is TGCGCCAGCAGCCAAGAAGGGCGAGGCTCGGGCGAGCAGTACTTC. It translates to CASSQEGRGSGEQYF.

The chain carries TRBV4-1 and TRBJ2-1; TRBD2 agrees at 8 bases. The J call may be faulty, since TRBJ2-7 better matches the DNA end. The CDR3 is 15 amino acids. Germline values: CDR1 MGHRA, CDR2 YSYEKL. Here the CDR3 reads CASKALAGLNYEQYF. For the CDR3, the DNA is TGCGCCAGCAAGGCGCTAGCGGGTCTAAACTACGAGCAGTACTTC.

This CDR3 is CASSTGDGAVLTF. In nucleotides, the CDR3 is TGTGCCAGCTCCACGGGGGACGGAGCAGTCCTGACTTTC. The V gene is TRBV18, the J gene TRBJ2-6; D might be TRBD2 (6 bases). The CDR3 is 13 amino acids. With 6 bases removed from V and 13 bases from J, the gap between germline ends came to 16 bases. Per the germline V gene, CDR1 is KGHSH and CDR2 is LQKENI.

This clonotype was observed a few times. V gene TRBV27 combines with J gene TRBJ2-5; 7 nucleotides agree with TRBD2. Judging by the DNA end, TRBJ2-1 fits better; the J call may be wrong. Germline V gene lookup returns CDR1 MNHEY and CDR2 SMNVEV (reference sequence). The CDR3 runs to 12 residues. CDR3 residues: CVVAGVPNEQFF. CDR3 DNA: TGTGTGGTCGCGGGGGTTCCTAATGAGCAGTTCTTC.

This clonotype was picked up one time. This chain joins TRBV6-6 and TRBJ2-3; D is tentatively TRBD1 or TRBD2 (6 bases each). V lost 3 bases, J lost 4 bases, and 14 bases lay in between. The CDR3 runs to 15 residues. CDR1 and CDR2 from the germline V gene are MNHNY and SVGAGI (reference sequence). CDR3 region: CASSYYGGRSDTQYF. CDR3 in DNA: TGTGCCAGCAGTTATTATGGGGGGCGGTCAGATACGCAGTATTTT.

This sequence joins TRBV6-6 and TRBJ1-2, with TRBD1 matching 7 bases. Germline V gives CDR1 MNHNY, CDR2 SVGAGI (reference sequence). Germline trimming cut 4 bases from V and 4 bases from J; bases unmatched to any gene: 6. The CDR3 extends over 14 amino acids. The CDR3 bases are TGTGCCAGCAGTTCCCCGGACAGGCCCTATGGCTACACCTTC. It specifies CASSSPDRPYGYTF.

This sequence joins TRBV6-5 and TRBJ2-1, with TRBD1 matching 8 bases. This CDR3 spans 17 amino acids. The V gene end was trimmed by 0 bases and the J gene end by 7 bases; junction bases not matched to a gene: 11. The germline gives CDR1 MNHEY, CDR2 SVGAGI. The CDR3 DNA is TGTGCCAGCAGTTACTCCGTCACAAGGACAGGGCGTAATGAGCAGTTCTTC. Amino acid sequence: CASSYSVTRTGRNEQFF.

This clonotype has more than one count but fewer than ten. The rearrangement joins TRBV11-2 to TRBJ2-1; 14 bases agree with TRBD2. This CDR3 contains 16 residues. After removal of 4 bases from V and 8 bases from J, the junction contained 7 bases not matched to a gene. Germline loops: CDR1 SGHAT, CDR2 FQNNGV. In DNA form, the CDR3 reads TGTGCCAGCAGCTCGGGACCGGGACTAGCGGGAGATGAGCAGTTCTTC. It encodes CASSSGPGLAGDEQFF.

The chain is built from TRBV5-1 and TRBJ1-1, with a tentative D call TRBD1 (5 bases). The germline V gene encodes CDR1 SGHRS and CDR2 YFSETQ. The length of the CDR3 is 15 residues. Between the trimmed V and J ends, which lost 7 bases and 6 bases, there was a span of 22 bases. CDR3 sequence: CASGVGGGESSEAFF. CDR3 nucleotide sequence: TGCGCCAGCGGGGTAGGTGGGGGAGAGAGTTCTGAAGCTTTCTTT.

This chain uses TRBV3-1 with TRBJ2-5, with TRBD2 identical over 7 bases. Germline V gene sequence: CDR1 LGHDT, CDR2 YNNKEL (reference sequence). The CDR3 loop spans 14 amino acids. The ends lost 1 base at V and 4 bases at J; junction bases unmatched: 3. CDR3 DNA: TGTGCCAGCAGCCAAGGGACTAGGGGAGAGACCCAGTACTTC. Its protein product is CASSQGTRGETQYF.